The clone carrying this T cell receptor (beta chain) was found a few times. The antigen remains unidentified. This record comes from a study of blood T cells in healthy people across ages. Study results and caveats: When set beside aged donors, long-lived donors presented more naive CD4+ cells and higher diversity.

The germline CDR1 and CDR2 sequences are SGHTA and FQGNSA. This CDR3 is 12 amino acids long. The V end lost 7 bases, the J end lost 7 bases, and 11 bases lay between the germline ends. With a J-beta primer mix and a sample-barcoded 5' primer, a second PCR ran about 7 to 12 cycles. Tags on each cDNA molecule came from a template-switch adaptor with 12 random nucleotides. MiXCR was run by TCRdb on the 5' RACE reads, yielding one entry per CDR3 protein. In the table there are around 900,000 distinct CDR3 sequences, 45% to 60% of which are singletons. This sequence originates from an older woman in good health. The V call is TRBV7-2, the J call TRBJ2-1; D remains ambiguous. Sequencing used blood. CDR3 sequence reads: CASTRYLNEQFF. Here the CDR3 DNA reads TGTGCCAGCACCCGGTACCTAAATGAGCAGTTCTTC. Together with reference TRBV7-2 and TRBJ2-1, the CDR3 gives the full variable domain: GAGVSQSPSNKVTEKGKDVELRCDPISGHTALYWYRQSLGQGLEFLIYFQGNSAPDKSGLPSDRFSAERTGGSVSTLTIQRTQQEDSAVYLCASTRYLNEQFFGPGTRLTVL.